This passage covers 18 T cell receptor beta chains from one sample sequenced in a study of blood T cell repertoires in COVID-19. The data were produced by immunoSEQ multiplex PCR, yet TCRdb's version contains in-frame clones alone and is incomplete. Of about 250,000 clones listed, 80% to 85% were seen once; the top ten hold about a sixth. Material for sequencing was peripheral blood. Every receptor here comes from a person in their 70s with COVID-19, enrolled during active disease.

The chain links TRBV19 to TRBJ2-5; 10 bases match TRBD1. The V gene end was trimmed by 5 bases and the J gene end by 2 bases; junction bases not matched to a gene: 5. CDR1 LNHDA and CDR2 SQIVND come from the germline V gene (reference sequence). The CDR3 contains 15 residues. CDR3 region: CASSRTGGNQETQYF. The CDR3 nucleotides are TGTGCCAGTAGTCGGACAGGGGGGAATCAAGAGACCCAGTACTTC.

The chain is built from TRBV7-6 and TRBJ1-3, with 11 bases matching TRBD1. V lost 1 base and J lost 3; bases outside the gene matches: 2. This CDR3 has 16 residues. CDR1 SGHVS and CDR2 FNYEAQ come from the germline V gene. The CDR3 sequence is CASSLGGTGGGNTIYF. CDR3 DNA: TGTGCCAGCAGCTTAGGAGGGACAGGGGGTGGAAACACCATATATTTT.

Written as DNA, the CDR3 is TGTGCCATCAGTGTGGCGGGGGCCTTCACAGATACGCAGTATTTT. Protein: CAISVAGAFTDTQYF. The rearrangement joins TRBV10-3 to TRBJ2-3; TRBD2 might be the D (7 bases). V lost 4 bases to trimming and J lost 2 bases, with 13 bases between them. This CDR3 spans 15 amino acids. Germline V gene data show CDR1 as ENHRY and CDR2 as SYGVKD.

The V and J genes are TRBV11-2 and TRBJ1-2; no clear D. Germline assignment: CDR1 SGHAT and CDR2 FQNNGV. This CDR3 is 14 amino acids long. Trimming shortened V by 0 bases and J by 2 bases, and 7 bases separated the two germline ends. CDR3 protein: CASSLDDRNYGYTF. For the CDR3, the DNA is TGTGCCAGCAGCTTAGATGATAGAAACTATGGCTACACCTTC.

The rearrangement uses TRBV29-1 and TRBJ1-2, with 8 bases lining up with TRBD1. The germline CDR1 and CDR2 sequences are SQVTM and ANQGSEA. V gave up 3 bases and J gave up 3 bases; unmatched junction bases: 3. The CDR3 consists of 13 residues. As DNA, the CDR3 is TGCAGCGTTGACGAGACAGGGGACTATGGCTACACCTTC. Protein: CSVDETGDYGYTF.

The chain has TRBV6-5 and TRBJ2-1; TRBD2 matches at 9 bases. The CDR3 runs to 15 residues. V shed 6 bases, J shed 4 bases, and the junction held 7 bases outside the gene matches. Per germline, CDR1 MNHEY and CDR2 SVGAGI. The CDR3: CASRLAGEPYNEQFF. In nucleotides, the CDR3 is TGTGCCAGCAGGTTAGCGGGAGAACCGTACAATGAGCAGTTCTTC.

This sequence joins TRBV18 and TRBJ2-5; a possible D gene is TRBD2 (6 bases). Germline CDR1 reads KGHSH; CDR2 reads LQKENI. V dropped 4 bases and J dropped 1 base, with 10 bases sitting between them. CDR3 length: 14 residues. CDR3 sequence reads: CASSRGTVQETQYF. As DNA, the CDR3 is TGTGCCAGCTCACGCGGGACGGTCCAAGAGACCCAGTACTTC.

V and J are TRBV6-5 and TRBJ1-1; TRBD1 is a possible D gene (5 bases). Germline V gives CDR1 MNHEY, CDR2 SVGAGI. Trimming stripped 4 bases from V and 0 bases from J, with 12 bases between. This CDR3 has 15 residues. The CDR3 sequence: CASSSPAGVNTEAFF. The CDR3 DNA reads as TGTGCCAGCAGTTCCCCTGCGGGGGTGAACACTGAAGCTTTCTTT.

V and J are TRBV6-6 and TRBJ2-3; 7 bases fit TRBD1. J gave up 1 base and V 6 bases, and 10 bases lay outside the gene matches. CDR1 is MNHNY, CDR2 SVGAGI, per germline (reference sequence). The CDR3 covers 16 residues. CDR3 region: CASSYLGQGGTDTQYF. CDR3 sequence (DNA): TGTGCCAGCAGCTACCTGGGTCAGGGGGGCACAGATACGCAGTATTTT.

J is TRBJ1-1 and V is TRBV28; 8 nucleotides match TRBD1. Germline V gene data show CDR1 as MDHEN and CDR2 as SYDVKM. The CDR3 has 14 residues. Trimming cost V 7 bases and J 4 bases; bases outside gene matches: 8. CDR3 in amino acids: CASIRDRPPTEAFF. The CDR3 DNA follows: TGTGCCAGCATCCGGGACAGGCCCCCCACTGAAGCTTTCTTT.

The chain recombines TRBV25-1 with TRBJ1-4, with D perhaps matching TRBD1 (6 bases). This CDR3 has 15 residues. Trimming cost V 5 bases and J 7 bases, with 17 bases left between them. CDR1 is MGHDK, CDR2 SYGVNS, per germline. CDR3 region: CASSPYRERGEKLFF. The CDR3 nucleotides are TGTGCCAGCAGTCCATACAGGGAGAGAGGTGAAAAACTGTTTTTT.

In its sample, this clone was seen a few times. V usage is TRBV28 and J usage is TRBJ1-5, with D possibly TRBD1 on 6 matching bases. This CDR3 comprises 20 residues. In germline, CDR1 is MDHEN, CDR2 SYDVKM. V lost 6 bases and J lost 0, with 27 bases in between. Written as DNA, the CDR3 is TGTGCCAGCAGCCCTACGATGGGACACAATCAGAGATATAGCAATCAGCCCCAGCATTTT. It translates to CASSPTMGHNQRYSNQPQHF.

The gene calls are TRBV5-1 and TRBJ2-3, with TRBD2 matching 10 bases. The CDR3 has 17 residues. Germline V lookup: CDR1 SGHRS, CDR2 YFSETQ. With 0 bases clipped from V and 4 bases from J, the junction kept 8 bases outside the gene matches. The CDR3 loop reads CASSLGASGSTSDTQYF. Written as DNA, the CDR3 is TGCGCCAGCAGCTTGGGGGCTAGCGGGAGTACGTCAGATACGCAGTATTTT.

V usage is TRBV7-9 and J usage is TRBJ2-1; TRBD2 aligns across 8 bases. The CDR3 consists of 14 residues. Germline V gene data show CDR1 as SEHNR and CDR2 as FQNEAQ (reference sequence). The ends lost 3 bases at V and 5 bases at J; junction bases unmatched: 3. The CDR3 coding sequence is TGTGCCAGCAGCTTTAGCGGGGAACACAATGAGCAGTTCTTC. Translation gives CASSFSGEHNEQFF.

The V call is TRBV7-6, the J call TRBJ1-3, with D uncertain. The ends were cut back, 2 bases at V and 0 bases at J, with 14 bases in the middle. Germline assignment: CDR1 SGHVS and CDR2 FNYEAQ. The CDR3 runs 17 residues. CDR3 in DNA: TGTGCCAGCAGCTTAACTTCGACGGGGAGCTCTGGAAACACCATATATTTT. This translates into CASSLTSTGSSGNTIYF. Complete variable domain (other parts from reference TRBV7-6 and TRBJ1-3): GAGVSQSPRYKVTKRGQDVALRCDPISGHVSLYWYRQALGQGPEFLTYFNYEAQQDKSGLPNDRFSAERPEGSISTLTIQRTEQRDSAMYRCASSLTSTGSSGNTIYFGEGSWLTVV.

The chain has TRBV9 and TRBJ2-2, with TRBD2 as a possible D gene (6 bases). Deletions cut 4 bases from V and 1 base from J, with 11 bases between. The CDR3 loop spans 15 amino acids. CDR1 is SGDLS, CDR2 YYNGEE, per germline. CDR3 in amino acids: CASSSSGGNTGELFF. CDR3 DNA sequence: TGTGCCAGCAGCTCATCCGGGGGGAACACCGGGGAGCTGTTTTTT. Full variable domain (outside the CDR3, taken from reference TRBV9 and TRBJ2-2): DSGVTQTPKHLITATGQRVTLRCSPRSGDLSVYWYQQSLDQGLQFLIQYYNGEERAKGNILERFSAQQFPDLHSELNLSSLELGDSALYFCASSSSGGNTGELFFGEGSRLTVL.

The chain has TRBV30 and TRBJ1-5; the D gene is possibly TRBD1 (5 bases). From germline, CDR1 is GTSNPN and CDR2 SVGIG (reference sequence). The ends were cut back, 5 bases at V and 6 bases at J, with 11 bases in the middle. The CDR3 is 12 amino acids. The CDR3 protein is CAWGGGSQPQHF. CDR3 in DNA: TGTGCCTGGGGGGGAGGGTCTCAGCCCCAGCATTTT.

This clone was seen only once. The V call is TRBV2, the J call TRBJ2-5; the D gene is possibly TRBD1 (5 bases). The germline gives CDR1 SNHLY, CDR2 FYNNEI. The CDR3 runs 13 residues. Trimming took off 7 bases at V and 7 bases at J, with 16 bases between the two ends. The CDR3 nucleotides read TGTGCCAGCAAGGGGAACAGACCAGGGACCCAGTACTTC. Amino acids: CASKGNRPGTQYF.